The 25 T cell receptor beta chains given below trace back to one sample, sequenced in a study of shared clonotypes between healthy human individuals. Generated by immunoSEQ multiplex PCR, the TCRdb table keeps only in-frame clones and is missing some. The top ten clones hold roughly 0.9% of a sample with about a million clones, approximately 80% of them seen once. The sequenced material came from memory CD4+ T cells from PBMCs. Subset noted: CD45RA-negative fraction. The origin of the receptors is a man aged 18 to 30 in good health. Some clones in this sample may be carry-over from other donors' samples.

The CDR3 DNA follows: TGCGCCAGCAGTGAGATGGGTAGCGTCGACGAGCAGTACTTC. Encoded protein: CASSEMGSVDEQYF. The V call is TRBV10-2, the J call TRBJ2-7, with D perhaps TRBD2 (5 bases). V lost 2 bases and J lost 5, with 13 bases in between. The germline CDR1 and CDR2 sequences are WSHSY and SAAADI. The CDR3 length is 14 residues.

In its sample, this clone was seen a few times. J is TRBJ1-1 and V is TRBV2; tentatively, D is TRBD1 (5 bases). Trimming removed 10 bases at V and 0 bases at J, with 9 bases between. The CDR3 is 12 amino acids. CDR1 is SNHLY, CDR2 FYNNEI, per germline. The DNA of the CDR3 is TGTGCCACCCGACAGCTGAACACTGAAGCTTTCTTT. As protein: CATRQLNTEAFF.

J is TRBJ2-7 and V is TRBV5-1; D remains ambiguous. This CDR3 spans 13 amino acids. Trimming cost V 4 bases and J 3 bases, with 11 bases left between them. Germline V CDR1 and CDR2: SGHRS, YFSETQ. The CDR3 bases are TGCGCCAGCAGCCAGAGTCCCTACTACGAGCAGTACTTC. Its translation is CASSQSPYYEQYF.

In this sample, this clone turned up many times. The CDR3 loop reads CASSPRVFLTGELFF. CDR3 bases: TGTGCCAGCAGCCCCAGGGTGTTTCTCACCGGGGAGCTGTTTTTT. The chain links TRBV5-5 to TRBJ2-2; a possible D gene is TRBD1 (5 bases). The CDR3 is 15 amino acids. Germline loops: CDR1 SGHKS, CDR2 YYEKEE (reference sequence). The V and J ends lost 4 bases and 4 bases respectively, with 14 bases between them.

As for this clone: The same CDR3 arises from other DNA sequences in this sample as well. The chain joins TRBV7-9 to TRBJ2-5, with 10 bases fitting TRBD2. Germline V gene sequence: CDR1 SEHNR, CDR2 FQNEAQ (reference sequence). There are 14 residues in the CDR3. J lost 4 bases, V lost 6 bases, and 5 bases had no gene match. CDR3 residues: CASSLIAGGETQYF. The DNA for the CDR3 is TGTGCCAGCAGTTTGATAGCGGGAGGAGAGACCCAGTACTTC.

The rearrangement uses TRBV7-2 and TRBJ2-3, with 10 nucleotides matching TRBD2. CDR1 and CDR2 (germline): SGHTA, FQGNSA. This CDR3 is 17 amino acids long. The trim removed 4 bases at V and 6 bases at J, leaving 13 bases unmatched. The CDR3 loop is CASSSEPSGSKGDTQYF. DNA for the CDR3: TGTGCCAGCAGCTCGGAGCCTAGCGGGAGTAAAGGGGATACGCAGTATTTT.

In its sample, this clone was seen a few times. The rearrangement joins TRBV6-6 to TRBJ2-7, with 7 bases fitting TRBD2. The CDR3 totals 13 residues. Unmatched junction bases numbered 7, after V lost 8 bases and J lost 3 bases. Germline V gene sequence: CDR1 MNHNY, CDR2 SVGAGI (reference sequence). The CDR3 DNA follows: TGTGCCAGCCGCCGGGGGGTAGGCTACGAGCAGTACTTC. Its protein product is CASRRGVGYEQYF.

V and J are TRBV6-1 and TRBJ1-5; D uncertain. Trimming pared 4 bases from V and 6 bases from J, leaving 7 bases between. This CDR3 contains 12 residues. Per germline, CDR1 MNHNS and CDR2 SASEGT. The CDR3: CASSVGSQPQHF. The CDR3 region has the DNA TGTGCCAGCAGTGTAGGGAGTCAGCCCCAGCATTTT.

The chain is built from TRBV11-2 and TRBJ2-7; 9 positions agree with TRBD2. The length of the CDR3 is 14 residues. Unmatched junction bases numbered 9, after V lost 6 bases and J lost 6 bases. Germline assignment: CDR1 SGHAT and CDR2 FQNNGV. This CDR3 reads CASRPSGNNGEQYF. The CDR3 DNA is TGTGCCAGCAGACCTAGCGGGAACAACGGCGAGCAGTACTTC.

The chain is built from TRBV5-1 and TRBJ2-4; 7 bases map to TRBD1. Germline values: CDR1 SGHRS, CDR2 YFSETQ. The CDR3 is 14 amino acids. Unmatched junction bases numbered 4, after V lost 3 bases and J lost 4 bases. Here the CDR3 reads CASSSQGLKNIQYF. CDR3 DNA sequence: TGCGCCAGCAGCTCACAGGGGCTAAAAAACATTCAGTACTTC.

This clone was seen a few times. DNA for the CDR3: TGTGCCAGTACCGGGCCCGGGGGGAGCAATCAGCCCCAGCATTTT. This encodes CASTGPGGSNQPQHF. The rearrangement uses TRBV19 and TRBJ1-5; tentative D call: TRBD1 (5 bases). The CDR3 consists of 15 residues. V was clipped by 7 bases and J by 1 base, with 14 bases between them. Germline V gene lookup returns CDR1 LNHDA and CDR2 SQIVND (reference sequence).

This clone showed up just a few times. One base separates it from a far larger clone, so it is likely a read error. In the same sample, other DNA sequences code for this CDR3. The J gene is TRBJ2-1, the V gene TRBV30; D not resolved. In germline, CDR1 is GTSNPN, CDR2 SVGIG (reference sequence). This CDR3 spans 12 amino acids. CDR3 DNA sequence: TGCGCCTGGAGTGACACGAGCCCTGAGCAGTTCTTC. Protein: CAWSDTSPEQFF.

The table lists this clone with a count of one. The genes are TRBV7-9 and TRBJ2-3; 9 bases agree with TRBD1. CDR3 length equals 15 residues. V gave up 4 bases and J gave up 0 bases; unmatched junction bases: 2. CDR1 is SEHNR, CDR2 FQNEAQ, per germline (reference sequence). The CDR3 DNA reads as TGTGCCAGCAGCTGGGGGACAGGGAGCACAGATACGCAGTATTTT. Its translation: CASSWGTGSTDTQYF.

On this clone: Other DNA sequences from this sample encode an identical CDR3 as well. The V gene is TRBV27, the J gene TRBJ1-2, with D hard to call. CDR3 length equals 13 residues. Trimming shortened V by 3 bases and J by 2 bases, and 7 bases separated the two germline ends. Germline V CDR1 and CDR2: MNHEY, SMNVEV (reference sequence). CDR3 amino acids: CASSLKGNYGYTF. The CDR3 nucleotides are TGTGCCAGCAGTTTGAAGGGAAACTATGGCTACACCTTC.

The chain has TRBV28 and TRBJ2-7, with TRBD2 as a possible D gene (6 bases). Germline V gene lookup returns CDR1 MDHEN and CDR2 SYDVKM. The CDR3 totals 17 residues. Between the trimmed V and J ends, which lost 6 bases and 0 bases, there was a span of 21 bases. The CDR3 nucleotides read TGTGCCAGCAGACTCCCTGTTAGCGGAGCTAGCTCCTACGAGCAGTACTTC. This translates into CASRLPVSGASSYEQYF. Filled out from reference TRBV28 and TRBJ2-7, the complete variable domain reads DVKVTQSSRYLVKRTGEKVFLECVQDMDHENMFWYRQDPGLGLRLIYFSYDVKMKEKGDIPEGYSVSREKKERFSLILESASTNQTSMYLCASRLPVSGASSYEQYFGPGTRLTVT.

V and J are TRBV30 and TRBJ2-3; D not certain. The CDR3 contains 14 residues. Germline V gives CDR1 GTSNPN, CDR2 SVGIG (reference sequence). Trimming pared 0 bases from V and 2 bases from J, leaving 9 bases between. In DNA, the CDR3 is TGTGCCTGGAGTGTCCGGGCAGCCACAGATACGCAGTATTTT. Amino acids: CAWSVRAATDTQYF.

The sample holds one count of this clone. J is TRBJ2-6 and V is TRBV6-1; D not certain. The V end lost 1 base, the J end lost 0 bases, and 4 bases lay between the germline ends. This CDR3 contains 15 residues. Germline CDR1 reads MNHNS; CDR2 reads SASEGT. The CDR3 DNA reads as TGTGCCAGCAGTGAAGTGGCCTCTGGGGCCAACGTCCTGACTTTC. Amino acid sequence: CASSEVASGANVLTF.

The chain uses TRBV4-2 and TRBJ2-5; TRBD2 matches at 9 bases. There are 17 residues in the CDR3. V trimming: 0 bases; J trimming: 3 bases; junction bases outside the gene matches: 8. Germline V gene data show CDR1 as LGHNA and CDR2 as YNFKEQ. DNA for the CDR3: TGTGCCAGCAGCCAAGATCTGGCGGCTAGCGGGAAAGAGACCCAGTACTTC. It yields the protein CASSQDLAASGKETQYF.

This clone was counted ten times or more. The sample has other DNA sequences that encode this CDR3 too. The V call is TRBV5-1, the J call TRBJ1-2; possibly TRBD1 for D (6 bases). V lost 0 bases and J 2 bases, leaving 8 bases between the germline ends. This CDR3 has 14 residues. The germline CDR1 and CDR2 sequences are SGHRS and YFSETQ. The CDR3 is CASSLGDRNYGYTF. The CDR3 nucleotides read TGCGCCAGCAGCTTGGGAGACAGGAACTATGGCTACACCTTC.

The rearrangement uses TRBV7-3 and TRBJ1-2, with a tentative D call TRBD1 (5 bases). Germline V gives CDR1 SGHTA, CDR2 FQGTGA. V lost 5 bases and J 6 bases, leaving 22 bases between the germline ends. There are 16 residues in the CDR3. CDR3 amino acids: CASSATGTAGINGYTF. The CDR3 nucleotides are TGTGCCAGCAGCGCTACCGGGACGGCGGGGATTAATGGCTACACCTTC.

This chain joins TRBV19 and TRBJ2-2; 13 bases align to TRBD2. This CDR3 is 20 amino acids long. Unmatched junction bases numbered 15, after V lost 4 bases and J lost 4 bases. Germline CDR1 and CDR2: LNHDA and SQIVND (reference sequence). As DNA, the CDR3 is TGTGCCAGTAGTAAAACTGCACTAGCGGGAGGGCCTCGACGCACCGGGGAGCTGTTTTTT. Protein: CASSKTALAGGPRRTGELFF.

The chain has TRBV4-2 and TRBJ2-1; D is undetermined. Germline V gene sequence: CDR1 LGHNA, CDR2 YNFKEQ. The CDR3 sequence is 16 residues long. V lost 1 base and J lost 0, with 10 bases in between. CDR3 sequence (DNA): TGTGCCAGCAGCCAAGGCCCCTTGAGCTCCTACAATGAGCAGTTCTTC. Its translation is CASSQGPLSSYNEQFF.

In the case of this clone: The junction and the germline gene differ at one end; a read error may be behind it. The rearrangement joins TRBV6-1 to TRBJ2-7; 11 nucleotides align to TRBD1. Germline CDR1 reads MNHNS; CDR2 reads SASEGT. The CDR3 loop spans 14 amino acids. The CDR3 nucleotides read TGTGCCAGCAGTGACCACAGGACAGGGGGCGGCAGTCACTTC. This translates into CASSDHRTGGGSHF.

This chain connects TRBV7-2 to TRBJ1-2; 8 positions agree with TRBD1. The V and J ends lost 4 bases and 6 bases, in that order; junction bases with no gene match: 7. This CDR3 contains 14 residues. CDR1 is SGHTA, CDR2 FQGNSA, per germline. The chain's CDR3 is CASSSQGTGDGYTF. The CDR3 DNA sequence: TGTGCCAGCAGCTCTCAGGGGACAGGAGATGGCTACACCTTC.

This chain links TRBV28 with TRBJ1-1; 7 positions match TRBD1. The germline V gene has CDR1 MDHEN and CDR2 SYDVKM. The CDR3 runs to 14 residues. V was pared by 6 bases and J by 1 base, with 5 bases of the junction left unmatched. The CDR3 sequence: CASSRRGRNTEAFF. Written as DNA, the CDR3 is TGTGCCAGCAGCAGGAGGGGGCGGAACACTGAAGCTTTCTTT.